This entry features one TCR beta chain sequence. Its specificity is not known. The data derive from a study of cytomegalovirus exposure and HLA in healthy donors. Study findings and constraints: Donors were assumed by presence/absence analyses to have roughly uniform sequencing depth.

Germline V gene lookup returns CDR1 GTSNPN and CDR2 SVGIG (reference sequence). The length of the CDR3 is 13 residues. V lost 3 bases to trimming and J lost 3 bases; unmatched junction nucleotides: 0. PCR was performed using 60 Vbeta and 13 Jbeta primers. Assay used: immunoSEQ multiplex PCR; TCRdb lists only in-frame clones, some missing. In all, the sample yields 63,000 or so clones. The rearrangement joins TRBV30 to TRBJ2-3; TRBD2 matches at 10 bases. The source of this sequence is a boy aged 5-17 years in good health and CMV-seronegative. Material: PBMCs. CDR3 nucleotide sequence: TGTGCCTGGAGACTAGCGGGGACAGATACGCAGTATTTT. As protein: CAWRLAGTDTQYF.